This T cell receptor beta chain was captured by sequencing in a study of blood T cell repertoires in COVID-19. Turning to the study itself: Samples taken during acute and convalescent COVID-19 were collected in the United States, Italy and Spain.

This CDR3 has 17 residues. Original data processing: Amplification of reference gene primers was used by the study to estimate nucleated cell counts. TCRdb keeps only in-frame clones here, not all; method: immunoSEQ multiplex PCR. Clone size and the V and J calls come from that table; the DNA yielded D and trimming. In the table there are roughly 280,000 clones, 86% of which are singletons. Sequencing used peripheral blood. The sequence was collected from a young man with active or convalescent COVID-19. The rearrangement links TRBV21-1 to TRBJ2-5; the DNA was not compared with TRBD2, the D call given in the table. TRBV21-1 is a pseudogene segment. CDR3 protein: CASSKYTAGSIQETQYF. Here the CDR3 DNA reads TGTGCCAGCAGCAAATATACGGCGGGTTCAATTCAAGAGACCCAGTACTTC.